Listed below are T cell receptor beta chains from one sample, sequenced in a study of T cells in Graves' hyperthyroidism and ophthalmopathy. TCRdb called the multiplex PCR reads again in MiXCR, with one record for every CDR3 protein. The sample contains some 650,000 distinct CDR3 sequences, approximately 16% of which appear only once. The sample consisted of blood. These receptor sequences come from a woman aged 35 to 49 with Graves' ophthalmopathy. Each CDR3 is given with its conserved first and last residue. D genes are given only for firm matches.

V,D,CDR3
TRBV20-1,.,CSASEHVYRGTDGYTF
TRBV28,.,CASRAVISNQPQHF
TRBV18,.,CASSMTGDLNYGYTF
TRBV28,TRBD1,CASSQPRTGRRTDTQYF
TRBV7-9,.,CASSSMVGTEAFF
TRBV20-1,.,CSARSGLQNEQFF
TRBV28,.,CASSFFPENTEAFF
TRBV5-1,.,CASRRFGGYEQYF
TRBV2,TRBD1,CASSEMPPGQSEAFF
TRBV6-1,.,CASTRIGPEGDTQYF
TRBV7-8,TRBD2,CASSLAASGQLKETQYF
TRBV3-1,TRBD1,CASSLGQGGLAQHF
TRBV3-1,.,CASNLGPGETQYF
TRBV7-9,.,CASMETEQRGTQYF
TRBV6-6,.,CASSYPPVATDTQYF
TRBV15,.,CATSGLFEAFF
TRBV5-4,.,CASSSSDTANYGYTF
TRBV29-1,TRBD1,CSVTGTGAYEQYF
TRBV3-1,TRBD2,CASSPRASGTTHEQYF
TRBV5-1,.,CASSLLVGSETQYF
TRBV13,.,CASSLGRRRAEQFF
TRBV4-1,.,CASSQGKFWNQPQHF
TRBV4-1,TRBD1,CASSQATMGQQETQYF
TRBV27,.,CASSLYGRGGNSPLHF
TRBV6-1,TRBD1,CASSPQGMVSGQPQHF
TRBV29-1,.,CSVEDPRQYRVQETQYF
TRBV20-1,TRBD1,CSAREGDRVDGYTF
TRBV20-1,TRBD2,CSAYGGGSGLNYEQYF
TRBV13,.,CASSHEDTRGYTF
TRBV2,.,CASTKASNEQFF
TRBV3-1,.,CASSQVDREKLFF
TRBV20-1,.,CSAIPGQETQYF
TRBV6-6,.,CASSYPSAEAFF
TRBV7-9,TRBD2,CASSLQLAGGNEQFF
TRBV7-9,.,CASSVTGTRSEQYF
TRBV28,.,CAGRADDQPQHF
TRBV20-1,.,CSAEAAWQAGEQYF
TRBV6-1,.,CASTLSGEHEKLFF
TRBV20-1,.,CSASRAESPYEQYF
TRBV11-2,.,CASSLGAGEDYGYTF
TRBV11-2,.,CASSLGRGRKTYEQYF
TRBV2,.,CASSVEETGTDTQYF
TRBV28,.,CASTLGGGGEAFF
TRBV11-3,.,CASSVYYGYTF
TRBV6-5,TRBD2,CASSYKPSGGRTQYF
TRBV3-1,.,CASSPFGGSNTEAFF
TRBV28,TRBD1,CASRWTGSGANVLTF
TRBV5-5,.,CASSWKGANTDTQYF
TRBV2,.,CASRQAFLTF